A single sample is the source of the 18 T cell receptor beta chains below, sequenced in a study of blood T cell repertoires in COVID-19. This table comes from immunoSEQ multiplex PCR, and its TCRdb copy is limited to in-frame clones, with some not included. The table includes approximately 300,000 clones, almost 90% detected once. The specimen was peripheral blood. The receptors originated from a woman in her thirties with COVID-19, enrolled during active disease.

This clone appeared a single time. The chain links TRBV9 to TRBJ2-3; 11 bases are a match to TRBD2. Per germline, CDR1 SGDLS and CDR2 YYNGEE. The CDR3 runs to 16 residues. J was trimmed by 5 bases and V by 2 bases; bases with no gene match: 7. The DNA of the CDR3 is TGTGCCAGCAGCGTGGAGACTAGCGGGATAATAGATACGCAGTATTTT. This gives the protein CASSVETSGIIDTQYF.

V gene TRBV9 combines with J gene TRBJ2-3; tentatively, D is TRBD2 (5 bases). V was cut by 0 bases and J by 2 bases, with 10 bases left in between. The CDR3 is 15 amino acids. Germline CDR1 SGDLS, CDR2 YYNGEE. CDR3 sequence: CASSVEERLTDTQYF. CDR3 DNA: TGTGCCAGCAGCGTAGAGGAGCGGCTCACAGATACGCAGTATTTT.

This clone appeared a few times. The V gene is TRBV11-1, the J gene TRBJ2-7; possibly TRBD1 for D (7 bases). Trimming removed 4 bases at V and 11 bases at J, with 18 bases between. Germline-derived CDR1 and CDR2 are SGHAT and FQDESV (reference sequence). CDR3 length equals 13 residues. CDR3 DNA: TGTGCCAGCAGCTCCGGGATTGCCAGGGGGGAGTACTTC. Encoded protein: CASSSGIARGEYF.

This chain's CDR3 is CASHDSPYNEQFF. Written as DNA, the CDR3 is TGTGCCAGCCATGACAGCCCTTACAATGAGCAGTTCTTC. This chain connects TRBV7-2 to TRBJ2-1; the D gene is possibly TRBD1 (5 bases). CDR1 SGHTA and CDR2 FQGNSA come from the germline V gene. The length of the CDR3 is 13 residues. Deletions cut 8 bases from V and 4 bases from J, with 12 bases between.

DNA for the CDR3: TGTGCCAGCAGTGGCGTTAGCAGGAACACTGAAGCTTTCTTT. Translating it yields CASSGVSRNTEAFF. V is TRBV2 and J is TRBJ1-1; D unclear. The CDR3 is 14 residues long. Trimming pared 4 bases from V and 1 base from J, leaving 10 bases between. Germline V gives CDR1 SNHLY, CDR2 FYNNEI. Based on the CDR3 plus reference TRBV2 and TRBJ1-1, the full variable domain is EPEVTQTPSHQVTQMGQEVILRCVPISNHLYFYWYRQILGQKVEFLVSFYNNEISEKSEIFDDQFSVERPDGSNFTLKIRSTKLEDSAMYFCASSGVSRNTEAFFGQGTRLTVV.

The rearrangement uses TRBV7-8 and TRBJ2-7; 7 bases line up with TRBD2. This CDR3 is 14 amino acids long. CDR1 is SGHVS and CDR2 is FQNEAQ in the germline V gene. The V and J ends lost 5 bases and 3 bases, in that order; junction bases with no gene match: 7. The CDR3 protein is CASSARLADYEQYF. The CDR3 nucleotides are TGTGCCAGCAGCGCGCGACTAGCAGACTACGAGCAGTACTTC.

The genes are TRBV28 and TRBJ1-5; TRBD1 is a possible D gene (5 bases). CDR1 is MDHEN, CDR2 SYDVKM, per germline. Trimming took off 2 bases at V and 6 bases at J, with 11 bases between the two ends. CDR3 length: 14 residues. In nucleotides, the CDR3 is TGTGCCAGCAGTTTACCGGGGGTACTTCAGCCCCAGCATTTT. This translates into CASSLPGVLQPQHF.

This chain uses TRBV2 with TRBJ1-1, with D hard to call. The germline gives CDR1 SNHLY, CDR2 FYNNEI. Trimming took off 2 bases at V and 1 base at J, with 8 bases between the two ends. The CDR3 contains 14 residues. The CDR3 reads CASSEPNRNTEAFF. DNA for the CDR3: TGTGCCAGCAGTGAACCCAACAGGAACACTGAAGCTTTCTTT.

This clone was seen a few times. The rearrangement uses TRBV27 and TRBJ1-5; possibly TRBD1 for D (5 bases). Trimming pared 0 bases from V and 7 bases from J, leaving 7 bases between. CDR3 size: 13 residues. Germline CDR1 and CDR2: MNHEY and SMNVEV (reference sequence). The DNA of the CDR3 is TGTGCCAGCAGTTTATCCTACAGGCAGCCCCAGCATTTT. Protein sequence: CASSLSYRQPQHF.

This chain links TRBV28 with TRBJ2-3, with TRBD2 matching over 7 bases. J gave up 3 bases and V 6 bases, and 9 bases lay outside the gene matches. Germline loops: CDR1 MDHEN, CDR2 SYDVKM. The CDR3 sequence is 15 residues long. Written as DNA, the CDR3 is TGTGCCAGCAGCCCGGGGGGAGGGCGAACAGATACGCAGTATTTT. It translates to CASSPGGGRTDTQYF.

V and J are TRBV19 and TRBJ1-5, with D unclear. The CDR3 covers 12 residues. CDR1 is LNHDA and CDR2 is SQIVND in the germline V gene (reference sequence). V dropped 3 bases and J dropped 4 bases, with 4 bases sitting between them. The CDR3, as DNA: TGTGCCAGTAGTATCGAGAATCAGCCCCAGCATTTT. Translation gives CASSIENQPQHF. Drawing the rest from reference TRBV19 and TRBJ1-5, the complete variable domain is DGGITQSPKYLFRKEGQNVTLSCEQNLNHDAMYWYRQDPGQGLRLIYYSQIVNDFQKGDIAEGYSVSREKKESFPLTVTSAQKNPTAFYLCASSIENQPQHFGDGTRLSIL.

The chain links TRBV27 to TRBJ1-1; 9 bases match TRBD1. Germline V gives CDR1 MNHEY, CDR2 SMNVEV (reference sequence). V shed 2 bases, J shed 5 bases, and the junction held 6 bases outside the gene matches. There are 15 residues in the CDR3. The CDR3 is CASSLGQGKWTEAFF. The CDR3 bases are TGTGCCAGCAGTTTAGGACAGGGGAAGTGGACTGAAGCTTTCTTT.

The gene calls are TRBV3-1 (or the pseudogene TRBV3-2) and TRBJ1-5; D is ambiguous. Looked up from germline, CDR1 is LGHDT and CDR2 is YNNKEL (reference sequence). The CDR3 consists of 14 residues. The V and J ends lost 0 bases and 2 bases respectively, with 5 bases between them. In DNA form, the CDR3 reads TGTGCCAGCAGCCAAGACACGGGCAATCAGCCCCAGCATTTT. Residues: CASSQDTGNQPQHF.

Regarding this clone: The junction shows a germline mismatch at one end, possibly a read error. The V gene is TRBV7-7, the J gene TRBJ1-5; D might be TRBD1 (6 bases). Germline V gene data show CDR1 as SSHAT and CDR2 as FNYEAQ (reference sequence). This CDR3 spans 15 amino acids. This CDR3 reads CASSSLRTAYQPQHF. In DNA, the CDR3 is TGTGCTAGCAGCTCGCTACGGACAGCTTATCAGCCCCAGCATTTT.

This clone was counted once. V and J are TRBV28 and TRBJ2-2, with 10 bases identical to TRBD1. Germline CDR1 is MDHEN and CDR2 is SYDVKM. V lost 8 bases and J lost 5; bases outside the gene matches: 8. This CDR3 has 15 amino acids. The CDR3 loop is CASGGGQGITGELFF. The CDR3 nucleotides are TGTGCCAGCGGGGGGGGACAGGGGATTACCGGGGAGCTGTTTTTT.

For the CDR3, the DNA is TGTGCCAGCAGCCCAGGTCCCTACGAGCAGTACTTC. Residues: CASSPGPYEQYF. The gene calls are TRBV7-2 and TRBJ2-7; D remains ambiguous. The CDR3 has 12 amino acids. The V end lost 5 bases, the J end lost 2 bases, and 7 bases lay between the germline ends. From germline, CDR1 is SGHTA and CDR2 FQGNSA.

The chain combines TRBV11-2 with TRBJ1-2; no clear D gene. The germline V gene has CDR1 SGHAT and CDR2 FQNNGV. The ends were cut back, 0 bases at V and 2 bases at J, with 10 bases in the middle. The CDR3 is 15 residues long. In DNA form, the CDR3 reads TGTGCCAGCAGCTTAGACCTGAGAGGGAACTATGGCTACACCTTC. It codes for CASSLDLRGNYGYTF. The full variable domain, with the rest looked up from reference TRBV11-2 and TRBJ1-2, is EAGVAQSPRYKIIEKRQSVAFWCNPISGHATLYWYQQILGQGPKLLIQFQNNGVVDDSQLPKDRFSAERLKGVDSTLKIQPAKLEDSAVYLCASSLDLRGNYGYTFGSGTRLTVV.

This sequence joins TRBV4-1 and TRBJ2-7; 8 positions agree with TRBD2. The V gene's germline CDR1 is MGHRA and CDR2 YSYEKL. The V gene end was trimmed by 4 bases and the J gene end by 4 bases; junction bases not matched to a gene: 6. The CDR3 covers 14 residues. CDR3 DNA: TGCGCCAGCAGCCCTGCGGGGACTAGGTACGAGCAGTACTTC. Its protein is CASSPAGTRYEQYF.